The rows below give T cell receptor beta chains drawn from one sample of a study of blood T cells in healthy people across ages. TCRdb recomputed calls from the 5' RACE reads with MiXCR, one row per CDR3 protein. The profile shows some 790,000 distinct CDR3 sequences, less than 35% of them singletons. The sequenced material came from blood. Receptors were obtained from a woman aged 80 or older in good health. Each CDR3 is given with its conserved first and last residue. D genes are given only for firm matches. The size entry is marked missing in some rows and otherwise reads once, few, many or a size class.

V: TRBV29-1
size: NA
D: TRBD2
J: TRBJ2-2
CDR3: CSVEGLAGITGELFF
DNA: TGCAGCGTTGAAGGGCTAGCGGGGATCACCGGGGAGCTGTTTTTT

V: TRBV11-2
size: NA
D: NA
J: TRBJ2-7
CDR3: CASSLVVSLLKNSYNEQYF
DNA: TGTGCCAGCAGCTTAGTAGTGTCGTTACTTAAAAACTCCTACAATGAGCAGTACTTC

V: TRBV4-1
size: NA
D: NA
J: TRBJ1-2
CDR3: CASSSPERQNYGYTF
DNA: TGCGCCAGCAGCTCCCCGGAAAGACAGAACTATGGCTACACCTTC

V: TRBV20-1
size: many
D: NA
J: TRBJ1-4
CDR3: CSAITPGGRLFF
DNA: TGCAGTGCGATAACTCCGGGGGGACGACTGTTTTTT

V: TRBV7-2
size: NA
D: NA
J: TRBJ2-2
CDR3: CASSPWTAKNTGELFF
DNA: TGTGCCAGCAGCCCCTGGACAGCTAAGAACACCGGGGAGCTGTTTTTT

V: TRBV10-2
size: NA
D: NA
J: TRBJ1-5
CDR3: CASSEQPQGSNQPQHF
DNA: TGCGCCAGCAGTGAGCAACCGCAGGGTAGCAATCAGCCCCAGCATTTT

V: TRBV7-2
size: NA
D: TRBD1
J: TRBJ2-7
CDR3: CASSLTGTGIYEQYF
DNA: TGTGCCAGCAGTTTGACCGGGACAGGGATTTACGAGCAGTACTTC

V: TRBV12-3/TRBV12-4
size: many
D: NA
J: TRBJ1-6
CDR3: CASSLGGPAVNSPLHF
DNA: TGTGCCAGCAGTTTAGGGGGACCCGCGGTAAATTCACCCCTCCACTTT

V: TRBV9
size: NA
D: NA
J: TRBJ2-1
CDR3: CASSVRTAGYNEQFF
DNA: TGTGCCAGCAGCGTCCGGACAGCGGGCTACAATGAGCAGTTCTTC

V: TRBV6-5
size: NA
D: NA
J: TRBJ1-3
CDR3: CASSYRRDSGNTIYF
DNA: TGTGCCAGCAGTTATCGGCGGGACTCTGGAAACACCATATATTTT

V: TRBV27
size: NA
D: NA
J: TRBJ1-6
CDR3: CASSLLSRSSYNSPLHF
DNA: TGTGCCAGCAGTTTACTGAGTCGGAGCTCCTATAATTCACCCCTCCACTTT

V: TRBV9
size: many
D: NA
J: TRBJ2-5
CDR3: CASSQGQGVAETQYF
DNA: TGTGCCAGCAGCCAAGGTCAGGGAGTGGCAGAGACCCAGTACTTC

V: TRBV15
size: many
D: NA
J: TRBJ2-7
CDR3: CATSRGTFSYEQYF
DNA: TGTGCCACCAGCAGAGGGACATTCTCCTACGAGCAGTACTTC

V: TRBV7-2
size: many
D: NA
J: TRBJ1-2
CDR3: CASSLGGTYTF
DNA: TGTGCCAGCAGCTTAGGCGGGACGTACACCTTC

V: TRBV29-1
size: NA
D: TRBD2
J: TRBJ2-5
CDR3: CSVDGLAGGYSYNEQYF
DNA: TGCAGCGTTGACGGACTAGCGGGGGGATATTCCTACAATGAGCAGTACTTC

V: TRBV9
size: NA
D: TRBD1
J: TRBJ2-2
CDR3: CASSSTGGVSTGELFF
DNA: TGTGCCAGCAGCTCGACAGGGGGCGTTAGCACCGGGGAGCTGTTTTTT

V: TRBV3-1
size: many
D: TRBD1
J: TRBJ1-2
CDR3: CASSQYDRGLYTF
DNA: TGTGCCAGCAGCCAATACGACAGGGGTCTCTACACCTTC

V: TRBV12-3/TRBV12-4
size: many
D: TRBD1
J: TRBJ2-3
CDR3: CASSAGQGASDTQYF
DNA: TGTGCCAGCAGTGCGGGACAGGGGGCGTCAGATACGCAGTATTTT

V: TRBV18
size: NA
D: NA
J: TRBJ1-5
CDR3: CASSPPQSNRPQHF
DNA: TGTGCCAGCTCACCACCACAGAGCAATCGGCCCCAGCATTTT

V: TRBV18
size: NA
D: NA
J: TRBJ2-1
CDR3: CASSILSSYNGQFF
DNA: TGCGCCAGCTCTATCCTTAGCTCCTACAATGGGCAGTTCTTC

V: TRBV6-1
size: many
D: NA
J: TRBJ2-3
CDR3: CASRETLGGTDTQYF
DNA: TGTGCCAGCAGAGAGACTTTGGGGGGCACAGATACGCAGTATTTT

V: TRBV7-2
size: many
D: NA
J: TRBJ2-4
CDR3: CASSPAGGGKNIQYF
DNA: TGTGCCAGCAGCCCCGCTGGGGGCGGCAAAAACATTCAGTACTTC

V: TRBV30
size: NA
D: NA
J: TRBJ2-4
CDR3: CAWSVGGHFETLYF
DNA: TGTGCCTGGAGTGTCGGGGGGCACTTTGAGACCCTGTACTTC

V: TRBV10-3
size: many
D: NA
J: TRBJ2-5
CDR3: CAIRDMEETQYF
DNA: TGTGCCATCAGGGATATGGAGGAGACCCAGTACTTC

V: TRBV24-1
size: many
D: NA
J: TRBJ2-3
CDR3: CATSDPGGGQTDTQYF
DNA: TGTGCCACCAGTGATCCGGGAGGCGGACAGACAGATACGCAGTATTTT

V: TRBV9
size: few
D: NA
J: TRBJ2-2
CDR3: CASGIPNTGELFF
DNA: TGTGCCAGCGGGATTCCGAACACCGGGGAGCTGTTTTTT

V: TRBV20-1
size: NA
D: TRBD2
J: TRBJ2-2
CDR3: CSARPGLASHVGGGELFF
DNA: TGCAGTGCTCGACCGGGACTAGCGTCACACGTAGGAGGCGGGGAGCTGTTTTTT

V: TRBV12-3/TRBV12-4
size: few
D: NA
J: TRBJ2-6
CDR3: CASRRDSSGANVRTF
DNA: TGTGCCAGCAGGAGGGACTCCTCTGGGGCCAACGTCCGGACTTTC

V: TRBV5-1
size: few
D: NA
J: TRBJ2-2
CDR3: CASSSSVSPNTGELFF
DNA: TGCGCCAGCAGCTCATCAGTGTCCCCGAACACCGGGGAGCTGTTTTTT

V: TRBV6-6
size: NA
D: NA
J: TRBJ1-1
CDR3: CASRKQQNTEAFF
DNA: TGTGCCAGCAGAAAACAGCAGAACACTGAAGCTTTCTTT

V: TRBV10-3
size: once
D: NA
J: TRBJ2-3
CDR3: CAIRAESSTDTQYF
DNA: TGTGCCATCAGGGCCGAGTCTAGCACAGATACGCAGTATTTT

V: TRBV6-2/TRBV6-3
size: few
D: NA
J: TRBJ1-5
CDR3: CASSKGVRQPQHF
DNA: TGTGCCAGCAGTAAGGGGGTGAGGCAGCCCCAGCATTTT

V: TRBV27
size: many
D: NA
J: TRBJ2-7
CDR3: CASSLYRASYEQYF
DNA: TGTGCCAGCAGTCTATACAGGGCCTCCTACGAGCAGTACTTC

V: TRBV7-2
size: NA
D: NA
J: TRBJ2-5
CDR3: CASSLSTDVGETQYF
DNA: TGTGCCAGCAGCTTAAGTACCGATGTAGGTGAGACCCAGTACTTC

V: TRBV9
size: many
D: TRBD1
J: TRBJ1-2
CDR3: CASWTGNYGYTF
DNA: TGTGCCAGTTGGACAGGCAACTATGGCTACACCTTC

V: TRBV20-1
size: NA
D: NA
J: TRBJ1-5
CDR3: CSAPAHSNQPQHF
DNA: TGCAGCGCTCCGGCACATAGCAATCAGCCCCAGCATTTT

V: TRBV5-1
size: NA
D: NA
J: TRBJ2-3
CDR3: CASSPLAAPTDTQYF
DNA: TGCGCCAGCAGCCCATTAGCCGCCCCGACAGATACGCAGTATTTT

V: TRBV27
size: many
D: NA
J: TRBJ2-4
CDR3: CASSPFGGSGKNIQYF
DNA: TGTGCCAGCAGTCCCTTTGGGGGGTCTGGCAAAAACATTCAGTACTTC

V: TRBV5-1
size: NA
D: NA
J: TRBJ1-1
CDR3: CASRPVMNTEAFF
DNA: TGCGCCAGCAGACCCGTTATGAACACTGAAGCTTTCTTT

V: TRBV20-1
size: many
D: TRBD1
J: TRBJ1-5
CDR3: CSARNTQGALQPQHF
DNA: TGCAGTGCTAGAAACACTCAGGGGGCACTTCAGCCCCAGCATTTT

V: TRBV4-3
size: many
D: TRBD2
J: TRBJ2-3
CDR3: CASSQGPTSGNTDTQYF
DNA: TGCGCCAGCAGCCAAGGGCCTACTAGCGGAAACACAGATACGCAGTATTTT

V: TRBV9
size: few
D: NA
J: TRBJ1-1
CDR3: CASSIHDRNTEAFF
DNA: TGTGCCAGCAGCATCCACGACAGGAACACTGAAGCTTTCTTT

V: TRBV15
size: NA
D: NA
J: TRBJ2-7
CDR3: CATRRQGTYEQYF
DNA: TGTGCCACCAGGCGCCAGGGTACCTACGAGCAGTACTTC

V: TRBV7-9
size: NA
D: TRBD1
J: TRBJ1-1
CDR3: CASSLGRDRVRNTEAFF
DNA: TGTGCCAGCAGCTTAGGCCGGGACAGAGTTAGGAACACTGAAGCTTTCTTT

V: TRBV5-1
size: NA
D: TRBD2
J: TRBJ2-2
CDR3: CASSFRAGGTNTGELFF
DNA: TGCGCCAGCAGCTTTAGAGCGGGGGGGACCAACACCGGGGAGCTGTTTTTT

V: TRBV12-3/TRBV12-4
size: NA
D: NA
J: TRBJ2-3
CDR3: CATTRPGATTSTDTQYF
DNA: TGTGCCACCACCCGTCCGGGGGCAACTACTAGCACAGATACGCAGTATTTT

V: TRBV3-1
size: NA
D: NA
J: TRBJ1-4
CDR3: CASRREGTATNEKRFF
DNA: TGTGCCAGCAGGCGGGAGGGGACTGCAACTAATGAAAAACGGTTTTTT

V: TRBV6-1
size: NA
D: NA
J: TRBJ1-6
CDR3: CASILGPSDSPLHF
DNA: TGTGCCAGCATTCTGGGGCCTTCCGACTCACCCCTCCACTTT

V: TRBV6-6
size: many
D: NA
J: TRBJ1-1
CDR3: CASSPPGGTEAFF
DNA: TGTGCCAGCAGTCCCCCCGGGGGAACTGAAGCTTTCTTT

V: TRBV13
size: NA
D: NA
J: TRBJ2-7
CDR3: CASSALGDPTEQYF
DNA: TGTGCCAGCAGCGCATTAGGAGATCCTACCGAGCAGTACTTC

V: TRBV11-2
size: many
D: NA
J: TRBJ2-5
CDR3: CASSLGQRETQYF
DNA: TGTGCCAGCAGCTTAGGACAGAGAGAGACCCAGTACTTC

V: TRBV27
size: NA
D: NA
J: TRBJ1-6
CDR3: CASSQSRVGNSPLHF
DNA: TGTGCCAGCAGCCAATCCAGGGTAGGGAATTCACCCCTCCACTTT

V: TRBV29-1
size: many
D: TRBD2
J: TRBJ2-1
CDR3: CSVEVGGAGEQFF
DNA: TGCAGCGTTGAGGTCGGGGGGGCCGGTGAGCAGTTCTTC

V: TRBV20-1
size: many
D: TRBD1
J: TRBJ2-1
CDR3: CSAGGRDRGHNEQFF
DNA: TGCAGTGCTGGTGGCAGGGACAGGGGGCATAATGAGCAGTTCTTC

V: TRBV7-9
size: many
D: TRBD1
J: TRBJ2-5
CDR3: CASSPAPGQGTVETQYF
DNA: TGTGCCAGCAGCCCGGCCCCTGGACAGGGGACCGTAGAGACCCAGTACTTC

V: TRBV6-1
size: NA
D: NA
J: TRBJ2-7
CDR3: CASSGLGTKFHEQYF
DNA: TGTGCCAGCAGCGGACTTGGTACTAAATTCCATGAGCAGTACTTC

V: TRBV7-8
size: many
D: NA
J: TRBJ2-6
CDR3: CASSLNVGRANVLTF
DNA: TGTGCCAGCAGCTTAAATGTCGGGCGGGCCAACGTCCTGACTTTC

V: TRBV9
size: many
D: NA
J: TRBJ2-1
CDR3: CASSVARDYNEQFF
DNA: TGTGCCAGCAGCGTAGCCAGGGATTACAATGAGCAGTTCTTC

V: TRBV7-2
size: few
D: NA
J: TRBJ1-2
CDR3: CASSLAYSRGEGCTF
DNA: TGTGCCAGCAGCTTAGCCTATTCGAGGGGCGAGGGCTGCACCTTC